A single sample gave rise to the 23 T cell receptor beta chains below, sequenced in a study of T cells expressing NK-cell markers. TCRdb derives one entry per CDR3 protein from the 5' RACE reads, leaving out DNA. The table for this sample gives 450,000 to 600,000 distinct CDR3 sequences. Sequenced: blood T cells: a sorted CD56 or NKG2C T cell subset, CD4+ or CD8+ T cells, or bulk PBMC T cells (not recorded which). The receptors derive from a man aged 18 to 35 in good health.

The chain combines TRBV4-3 with TRBJ1-5; TCRdb designates TRBD1, a call that cannot be tested without DNA. The CDR3 is made up of 17 amino acids. Germline V gene lookup returns CDR1 LGHNA and CDR2 YSLEER. CDR3 region: CASSQERTGRDGQPQHF.

The CDR3 sequence is CASSGEASSGNTIYF. The chain employs TRBV6-1 and TRBJ1-3. CDR1 and CDR2 from the germline V gene are MNHNS and SASEGT. This CDR3 is 15 amino acids long.

The genes are TRBV12-3 or TRBV12-4 and TRBJ2-7; TCRdb picks TRBD2, but there is no DNA to check that call. CDR3 size: 16 residues. The CDR3 reads CASSLVAGRLSYEQYF.

The V gene is TRBV6-5, the J gene TRBJ2-5; TCRdb outputs TRBD2, but without DNA this stays unchecked. The germline gives CDR1 MNHEY, CDR2 SVGAGI. The CDR3 is made up of 17 amino acids. This CDR3 reads CASSYGSGTSGEETQYF.

The rearrangement joins TRBV5-1 to TRBJ2-1; TCRdb reports TRBD2, a call that lacks DNA to check it against. This CDR3 contains 13 residues. CDR1 SGHRS and CDR2 YFSETQ come from the germline V gene. CDR3 in amino acids: CASSSSGGDEQFF.

This chain connects TRBV2 to TRBJ2-3. Germline V lookup: CDR1 SNHLY, CDR2 FYNNEI. This CDR3 is 14 amino acids long. CDR3 in amino acids: CASYRGLGTDTQYF.

This chain links TRBV10-3 with TRBJ2-1. CDR3 length: 15 amino acids. Per germline, CDR1 ENHRY and CDR2 SYGVKD. CDR3 protein: CAISESPGSYNEQFF.

The rearrangement joins TRBV12-3 or TRBV12-4 to TRBJ2-2; TCRdb outputs TRBD2, but without DNA this stays unchecked. The CDR3 extends over 19 amino acids. CDR3 sequence reads: CATPTSGIGSGTNTGELFF.

The chain links TRBV20-1 to TRBJ2-3; checking the TCRdb D call of TRBD2 is not possible without DNA. CDR1 and CDR2 (germline): DFQATT, SNEGSKA (reference sequence). This CDR3 has 16 amino acids. The CDR3 is CSARVETGGPGRGQYF.

The chain uses TRBV20-1 and TRBJ2-3; TCRdb's D call, TRBD1, is unchecked because there is no DNA. Germline V lookup: CDR1 DFQATT, CDR2 SNEGSKA (reference sequence). This CDR3 spans 16 amino acids. The CDR3 spells CSASGDPAGGPDTQYF.

The chain combines TRBV6-1 with TRBJ2-3; TCRdb selects TRBD2, and the lack of DNA leaves this call unchecked. This CDR3 has 16 amino acids. Germline-derived CDR1 and CDR2 are MNHNS and SASEGT. The CDR3 loop reads CASSLAGGLSTDTQYF.

V gene TRBV20-1 combines with J gene TRBJ1-5; the TCRdb call, TRBD1, lacks DNA for checking. Germline lookup yields CDR1 DFQATT and CDR2 SNEGSKA (reference sequence). The CDR3 is 16 amino acids. CDR3 sequence: CSATQKGRYSNQPQHF.

The chain has TRBV4-1 and TRBJ1-1; with no DNA, the TCRdb D assignment of TRBD1 cannot be verified. The CDR3 is 14 residues long. Germline V gene data show CDR1 as MGHRA and CDR2 as YSYEKL. This chain's CDR3 is CASKAISGHTEAFF.

This chain links TRBV5-1 with TRBJ2-2; TCRdb gives TRBD1 as the D gene, but with no DNA this cannot be confirmed. The CDR3 covers 16 residues. Germline lookup yields CDR1 SGHRS and CDR2 YFSETQ. The CDR3 here is CASSLAGADMSGELFF.

The chain uses TRBV5-1 and TRBJ2-5; the TCRdb D gene call, TRBD2, has no DNA to confirm it. The CDR3 is made up of 13 amino acids. Germline V gene sequence: CDR1 SGHRS, CDR2 YFSETQ. CDR3 protein: CASSKDSGETQYF.

V gene TRBV5-1 combines with J gene TRBJ2-1; the D gene TCRdb calls, TRBD2, cannot be checked with no DNA. There are 16 residues in the CDR3. Per germline, CDR1 SGHRS and CDR2 YFSETQ. CDR3 region: CASSQGGLAGVIEQFF.

The CDR3 reads CASSDWTIEQFF. The chain recombines TRBV2 with TRBJ2-1; TCRdb picks TRBD2, but there is no DNA to check that call. Germline loops: CDR1 SNHLY, CDR2 FYNNEI. This CDR3 has 12 amino acids. The full variable domain, rest sourced from reference TRBV2 and TRBJ2-1, is EPEVTQTPSHQVTQMGQEVILRCVPISNHLYFYWYRQILGQKVEFLVSFYNNEISEKSEIFDDQFSVERPDGSNFTLKIRSTKLEDSAMYFCASSDWTIEQFFGPGTRLTVL.

J is TRBJ2-1 and V is TRBV25-1; there is no DNA to check the TCRdb D call of TRBD2. The CDR3 is 14 residues long. CDR1 is MGHDK, CDR2 SYGVNS, per germline. CDR3 loop: CASREVLADNEQFF.

The chain carries TRBV12-3 or TRBV12-4 and TRBJ2-1. The CDR3 has 11 amino acids. CDR3 amino acids: CASSLVDEQFF.

This sequence joins TRBV7-8 and TRBJ2-2. CDR1 and CDR2 from the germline V gene are SGHVS and FQNEAQ. The CDR3 runs 15 residues. The CDR3 loop is CASSFSLANTGELFF.

The rearrangement joins TRBV28 to TRBJ2-5; TCRdb designates TRBD1, a call that cannot be tested without DNA. Germline CDR1 MDHEN, CDR2 SYDVKM. This CDR3 spans 14 amino acids. CDR3 sequence reads: CASSLRTGIGTQYF.

The J gene is TRBJ2-3, the V gene TRBV29-1; TCRdb designates TRBD1, a call that cannot be tested without DNA. Germline CDR1 is SQVTM and CDR2 is ANQGSEA. The CDR3 is 16 amino acids. This CDR3 is CSVEEYADTLTDTQYF.

V usage is TRBV6-1 and J usage is TRBJ2-3; TCRdb lists TRBD1, though no DNA is available to test this call. The CDR3 runs to 13 residues. Germline lookup yields CDR1 MNHNS and CDR2 SASEGT. CDR3 sequence: CASSPGGSGGQYF.